The 26 T cell receptor beta chains below come from one sample, sequenced in a study of monozygotic twins with inflammatory bowel disease. TCRdb reprocessed the 5' RACE reads and stores each CDR3 protein as one record, lacking DNA. The sample has roughly 200,000 distinct CDR3 sequences. Specimen: blood. The receptors come from a human donor with ulcerative colitis or Crohn's disease, or a healthy co-twin of an affected twin (not recorded which).

This chain connects TRBV5-1 to TRBJ1-1. The length of the CDR3 is 17 residues. The germline V gene has CDR1 SGHRS and CDR2 YFSETQ. The CDR3 spells CASSGGGVLFMNTEAFF.

The chain uses TRBV12-3 or TRBV12-4 and TRBJ2-4; no DNA is available, so the TRBD1 call from TCRdb remains unchecked. The CDR3 extends over 15 amino acids. This chain's CDR3 is CASSSPDLAKNIQYF.

The genes are TRBV20-1 and TRBJ1-2; TCRdb lists TRBD1, though no DNA is available to test this call. CDR3 length: 15 amino acids. Germline CDR1 is DFQATT and CDR2 is SNEGSKA (reference sequence). The CDR3 protein is CSARSPGTAFYGYTF.

The chain combines TRBV11-2 with TRBJ1-6. There are 12 residues in the CDR3. Germline V CDR1 and CDR2: SGHAT, FQNNGV. The CDR3 loop reads CASSLGNSPLHF.

This chain connects TRBV7-2 to TRBJ2-5. This CDR3 comprises 15 residues. Germline V gene lookup returns CDR1 SGHTA and CDR2 FQGNSA. The CDR3: CASSLRLRGRETQYF. Full variable domain (missing parts from reference TRBV7-2 and TRBJ2-5): GAGVSQSPSNKVTEKGKDVELRCDPISGHTALYWYRQSLGQGLEFLIYFQGNSAPDKSGLPSDRFSAERTGGSVSTLTIQRTQQEDSAVYLCASSLRLRGRETQYFGPGTRLLVL.

The rearrangement joins TRBV12-3 or TRBV12-4 to TRBJ2-1; without DNA, the TCRdb call of TRBD2 cannot be checked. CDR3 length: 16 amino acids. The CDR3 sequence: CASSLLAGGRRNEQFF.

The rearrangement links TRBV10-3 to TRBJ1-1; the D call of TRBD1 rests on TCRdb alone, since no DNA is present to check it. Germline CDR1 reads ENHRY; CDR2 reads SYGVKD. The CDR3 runs to 14 residues. CDR3 sequence reads: CAISESRAGAEAFF.

The chain recombines TRBV27 with TRBJ1-2; TCRdb returns TRBD1, unconfirmable since there is no DNA. Germline loops: CDR1 MNHEY, CDR2 SMNVEV (reference sequence). The length of the CDR3 is 13 residues. CDR3 amino acids: CASGQARAYGYTF.

V usage is TRBV19 and J usage is TRBJ1-1; TCRdb lists TRBD1, though no DNA is available to test this call. The CDR3 consists of 15 residues. Germline V gene lookup returns CDR1 LNHDA and CDR2 SQIVND (reference sequence). CDR3 region: CASRGKGTVNTEAFF.

This chain connects TRBV5-1 to TRBJ1-1; TCRdb reports TRBD1, a call that lacks DNA to check it against. This CDR3 has 14 amino acids. Per the germline V gene, CDR1 is SGHRS and CDR2 is YFSETQ. CDR3 sequence: CASSLGGLDTEAFF. Using reference TRBV5-1 and TRBJ1-1 for the parts outside the CDR3, the full variable domain is KAGVTQTPRYLIKTRGQQVTLSCSPISGHRSVSWYQQTPGQGLQFLFEYFSETQRNKGNFPGRFSGRQFSNSRSEMNVSTLELGDSALYLCASSLGGLDTEAFFGQGTRLTVV.

The chain joins TRBV7-2 to TRBJ2-3; TCRdb designates TRBD1, a call that cannot be tested without DNA. This CDR3 comprises 14 residues. The germline V gene encodes CDR1 SGHTA and CDR2 FQGNSA. Here the CDR3 reads CASSLGHFTDTQYF.

The J gene is TRBJ2-1, the V gene TRBV2. The germline V gene has CDR1 SNHLY and CDR2 FYNNEI. The length of the CDR3 is 13 residues. The CDR3 loop reads CASSEYMRNEQFF.

The rearrangement joins TRBV2 to TRBJ2-4; TCRdb returns TRBD1, unconfirmable since there is no DNA. Looked up from germline, CDR1 is SNHLY and CDR2 is FYNNEI. There are 13 residues in the CDR3. CDR3 residues: CASRGQEGNIQYF.

The V and J genes are TRBV3-1 and TRBJ2-2. Germline loops: CDR1 LGHDT, CDR2 YNNKEL (reference sequence). The CDR3 is made up of 15 amino acids. CDR3 residues: CASSFSTVSTGELFF.

The V call is TRBV7-2, the J call TRBJ1-1. The CDR3 covers 13 residues. Looked up from germline, CDR1 is SGHTA and CDR2 is FQGNSA. This CDR3 is CASSLARLNEAFF.

The rearrangement links TRBV12-3 or TRBV12-4 to TRBJ2-5. The CDR3 spans 12 residues. The CDR3 here is CASSLAEETQYF.

The CDR3 reads CASSFSDKTLHF. This chain links TRBV12-3 or TRBV12-4 with TRBJ1-6. This CDR3 has 12 amino acids.

The V and J genes are TRBV5-1 and TRBJ2-7; checking the TCRdb D call of TRBD1 is not possible without DNA. The CDR3 is made up of 15 amino acids. Germline V gene data show CDR1 as SGHRS and CDR2 as YFSETQ. The CDR3 here is CASSNRDRLTYEQYF.

The chain carries TRBV6-1 and TRBJ1-1. CDR1 is MNHNS, CDR2 SASEGT, per germline. This CDR3 comprises 15 residues. The CDR3 loop reads CASSEAPWGRLEAFF.

The chain has TRBV5-6 and TRBJ1-5; TCRdb proposes TRBD1, but this gene call is untestable without DNA. The CDR3 consists of 17 residues. Germline CDR1 SGHDT, CDR2 YYEEEE. The CDR3 reads CASSRAGLKDGSQPQHF.

J is TRBJ2-2 and V is TRBV6-1. This CDR3 spans 13 amino acids. Germline V gene sequence: CDR1 MNHNS, CDR2 SASEGT. The CDR3 is CASSEYSTGELFF.

This chain connects TRBV20-1 to TRBJ1-5; TCRdb names TRBD1, which stays unverified in the absence of DNA. The CDR3 sequence is 15 residues long. CDR1 is DFQATT, CDR2 SNEGSKA, per germline (reference sequence). The CDR3 loop reads CSARGGDRGSQPQHF.

The chain recombines TRBV10-2 with TRBJ2-1; TCRdb's assignment of TRBD2 cannot be checked, as there is no DNA. The CDR3 consists of 16 residues. Germline CDR1 and CDR2: WSHSY and SAAADI. The CDR3 reads CASRGLANFSYNEQFF.

This chain links TRBV7-2 with TRBJ2-7; no DNA is available, so the TRBD1 call from TCRdb remains unchecked. From germline, CDR1 is SGHTA and CDR2 FQGNSA. The CDR3 is made up of 15 amino acids. The CDR3 is CASSFGGPLSYEQYF.

The chain uses TRBV12-3 or TRBV12-4 and TRBJ1-6; TCRdb designates TRBD1, a call that cannot be tested without DNA. The CDR3 loop spans 12 amino acids. This CDR3 reads CASSFEGLALHF.

This chain connects TRBV7-3 to TRBJ2-5; TCRdb picks TRBD2, but there is no DNA to check that call. The CDR3 has 15 residues. CDR1 and CDR2 from the germline V gene are SGHTA and FQGTGA. CDR3 protein: CASSPAAGGWETQYF. The full variable domain, with the rest looked up from reference TRBV7-3 and TRBJ2-5, is GAGVSQTPSNKVTEKGKYVELRCDPISGHTALYWYRQSLGQGPEFLIYFQGTGAADDSGLPNDRFFAVRPEGSVSTLKIQRTERGDSAVYLCASSPAAGGWETQYFGPGTRLLVL.